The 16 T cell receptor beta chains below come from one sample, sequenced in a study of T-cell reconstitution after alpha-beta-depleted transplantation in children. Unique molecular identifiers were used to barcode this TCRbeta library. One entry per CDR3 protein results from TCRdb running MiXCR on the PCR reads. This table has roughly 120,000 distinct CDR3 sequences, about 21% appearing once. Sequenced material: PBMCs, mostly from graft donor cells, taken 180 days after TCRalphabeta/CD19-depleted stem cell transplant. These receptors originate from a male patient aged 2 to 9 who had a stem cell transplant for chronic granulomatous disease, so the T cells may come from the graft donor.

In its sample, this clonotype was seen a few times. This CDR3 reads CASSSVDRGRETQYF. The CDR3 nucleotides read TGTGCCAGCAGTTCAGTGGACAGGGGAAGAGAGACCCAGTACTTC. V usage is TRBV12-3 or TRBV12-4 and J usage is TRBJ2-5; 9 bases are a match to TRBD1. V shed 4 bases, J shed 4 bases, and the junction held 7 bases outside the gene matches. The CDR3 has 15 amino acids.

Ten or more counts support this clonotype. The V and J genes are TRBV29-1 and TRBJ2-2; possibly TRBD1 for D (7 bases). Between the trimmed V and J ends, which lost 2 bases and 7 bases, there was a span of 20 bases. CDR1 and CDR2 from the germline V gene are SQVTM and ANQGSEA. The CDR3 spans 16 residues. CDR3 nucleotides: TGCAGCGTTGAACAGGTTGTCAGGGGGAGGATCGGGGAGCTGTTTTTT. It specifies CSVEQVVRGRIGELFF.

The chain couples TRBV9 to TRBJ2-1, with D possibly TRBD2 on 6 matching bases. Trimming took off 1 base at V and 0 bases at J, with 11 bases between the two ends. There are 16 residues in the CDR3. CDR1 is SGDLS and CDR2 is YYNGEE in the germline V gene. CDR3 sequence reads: CASSVLGGTSYNEQFF. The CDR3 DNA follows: TGTGCCAGCAGCGTACTGGGCGGGACCTCCTACAATGAGCAGTTCTTC.

Here the CDR3 DNA reads TGTGCCAGCAGCTTAGGTCATGAGTGGCGGCCACAAGAGACCCAGTACTTC. Its protein product is CASSLGHEWRPQETQYF. The gene calls are TRBV7-9 and TRBJ2-5; no clear D gene. This CDR3 contains 17 residues. V dropped 1 base and J dropped 2 bases, with 17 bases sitting between them. The germline CDR1 and CDR2 sequences are SEHNR and FQNEAQ (reference sequence).

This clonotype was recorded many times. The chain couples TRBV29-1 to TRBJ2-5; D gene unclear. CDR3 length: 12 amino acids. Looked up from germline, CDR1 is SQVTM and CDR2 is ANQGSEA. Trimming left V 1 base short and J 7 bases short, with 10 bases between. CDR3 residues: CSVEGTPRTQYF. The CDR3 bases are TGCAGCGTTGAAGGGACGCCCCGGACCCAGTACTTC.

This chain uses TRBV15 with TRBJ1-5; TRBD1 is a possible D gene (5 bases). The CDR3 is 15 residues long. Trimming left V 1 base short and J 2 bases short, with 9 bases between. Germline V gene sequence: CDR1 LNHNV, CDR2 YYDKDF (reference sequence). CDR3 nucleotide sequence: TGTGCCACCAGCAGAGGTGGGGCTCGCAATCAGCCCCAGCATTTT. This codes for CATSRGGARNQPQHF.

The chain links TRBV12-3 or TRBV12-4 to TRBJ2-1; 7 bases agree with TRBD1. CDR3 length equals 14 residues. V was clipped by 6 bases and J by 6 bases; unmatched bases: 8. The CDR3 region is CASSDRVPGNEQFF. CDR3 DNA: TGTGCCAGCAGCGACAGGGTTCCTGGCAATGAGCAGTTCTTC.

The CDR3 region is CASSSPSGPYNEQFF. The CDR3 DNA reads as TGCGCCAGCAGCTCACCTAGCGGCCCTTACAATGAGCAGTTCTTC. The rearrangement uses TRBV5-1 and TRBJ2-1; TRBD2 matches 7 bases. Germline trimming cut 3 bases from V and 4 bases from J; bases unmatched to any gene: 7. Germline loops: CDR1 SGHRS, CDR2 YFSETQ. The CDR3 contains 15 residues.

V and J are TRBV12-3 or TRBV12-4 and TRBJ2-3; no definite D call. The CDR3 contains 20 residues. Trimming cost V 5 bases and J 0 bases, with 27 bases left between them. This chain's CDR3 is CASSPNYLPHLSPSTDTQYF. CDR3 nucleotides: TGTGCCAGCAGTCCGAACTATCTTCCACACCTATCTCCTAGCACAGATACGCAGTATTTT.

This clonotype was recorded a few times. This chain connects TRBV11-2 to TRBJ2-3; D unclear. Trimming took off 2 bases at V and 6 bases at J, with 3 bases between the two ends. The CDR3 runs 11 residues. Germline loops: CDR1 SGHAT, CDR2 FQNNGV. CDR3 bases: TGTGCCAGCAGCTTACGCGATACGCAGTATTTT. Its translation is CASSLRDTQYF.

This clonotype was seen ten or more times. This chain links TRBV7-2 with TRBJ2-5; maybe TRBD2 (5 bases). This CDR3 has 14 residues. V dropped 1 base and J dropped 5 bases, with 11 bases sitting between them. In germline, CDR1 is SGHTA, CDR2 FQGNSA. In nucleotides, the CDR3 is TGTGCCAGCAGCTTAGTATCTAGCTGGGAGACCCAGTACTTC. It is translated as CASSLVSSWETQYF.

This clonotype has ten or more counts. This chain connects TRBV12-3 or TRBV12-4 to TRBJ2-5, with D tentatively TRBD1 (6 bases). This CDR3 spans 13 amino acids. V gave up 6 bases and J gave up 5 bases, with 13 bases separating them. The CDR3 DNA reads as TGTGCCAGCAGCCCAGACAGGAAGGAGACCCAGTACTTC. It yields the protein CASSPDRKETQYF.

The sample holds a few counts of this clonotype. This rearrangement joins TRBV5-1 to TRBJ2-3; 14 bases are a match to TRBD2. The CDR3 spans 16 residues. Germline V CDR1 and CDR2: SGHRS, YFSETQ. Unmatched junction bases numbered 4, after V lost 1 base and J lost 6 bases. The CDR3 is CASSLRLAGGPDTQYF. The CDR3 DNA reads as TGCGCCAGCAGCTTGAGACTAGCGGGAGGGCCGGATACGCAGTATTTT.

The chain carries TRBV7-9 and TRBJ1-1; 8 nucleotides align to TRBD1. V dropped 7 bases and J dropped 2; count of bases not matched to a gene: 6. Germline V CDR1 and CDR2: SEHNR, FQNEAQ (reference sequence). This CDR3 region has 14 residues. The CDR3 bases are TGTGCCAGCATCGGGACAGGAGGAAACACTGAAGCTTTCTTT. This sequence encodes CASIGTGGNTEAFF.

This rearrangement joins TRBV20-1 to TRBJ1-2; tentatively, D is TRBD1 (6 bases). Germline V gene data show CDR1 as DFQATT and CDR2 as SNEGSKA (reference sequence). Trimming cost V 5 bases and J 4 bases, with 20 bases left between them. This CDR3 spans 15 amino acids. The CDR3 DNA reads TGCAGTGCTGAACCCCCGGGACGGGGGGCCTATGGCTACACCTTC. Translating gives CSAEPPGRGAYGYTF.

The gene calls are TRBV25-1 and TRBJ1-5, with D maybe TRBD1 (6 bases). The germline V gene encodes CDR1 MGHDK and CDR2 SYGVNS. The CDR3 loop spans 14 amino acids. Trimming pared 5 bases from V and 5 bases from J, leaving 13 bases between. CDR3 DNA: TGTGCCAGCAGTTTGGGGGCCCGGGATCAGCCCCAGCATTTT. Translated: CASSLGARDQPQHF.